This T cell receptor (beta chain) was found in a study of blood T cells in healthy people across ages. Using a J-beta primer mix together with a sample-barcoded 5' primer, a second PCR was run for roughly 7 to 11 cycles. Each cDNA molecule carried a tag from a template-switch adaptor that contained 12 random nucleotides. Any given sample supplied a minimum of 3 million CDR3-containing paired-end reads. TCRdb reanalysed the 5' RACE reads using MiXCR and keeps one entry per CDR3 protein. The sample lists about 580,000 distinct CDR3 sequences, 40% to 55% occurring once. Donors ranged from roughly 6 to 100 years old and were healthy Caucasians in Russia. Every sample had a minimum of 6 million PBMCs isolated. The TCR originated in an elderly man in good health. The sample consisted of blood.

The CDR3 region has the DNA TGTGCCAGCAGCCAAGAACCCGAGACCCAGTACTTC. Translation gives CASSQEPETQYF. V and J are TRBV3-1 and TRBJ2-5; no reliable D call. The ends were cut back, 0 bases at V and 5 bases at J, with 4 bases in the middle. CDR3 length equals 12 residues. The germline gives CDR1 LGHDT, CDR2 YNNKEL (reference sequence).